These 15 T cell receptor beta chains were sequenced from one sample in a study of vaccination and CD4 T cells after COVID-19. For these receptors, no antigen is known. The Oncomine TCR Beta short-read assay was what sequenced the DNA obtained from cultured CD4+ T cells. TCRdb re-derived calls from the PCR reads in MiXCR, one entry per CDR3 protein. Seen here are roughly 3,400 distinct CDR3 sequences, about 24% observed once, and the top ten hold about 25%. This sample's treatment: approximately nine-day PBMC culture with coronavirus spike peptide pools or control peptides (ViraFEST assay). Samples of CD4+ T cells were obtained from the unexposed donor before the COVID-19 pandemic (2011-2018). The specimen sequenced was CD4+ T cells from blood, cultured in vitro. Every receptor here comes from a human donor in good health.

The rearrangement links TRBV2 to TRBJ2-2; a possible D gene is TRBD1 (6 bases). V was shortened by 5 bases and J by 6 bases, with 13 bases between the two germline ends. Germline V gene sequence: CDR1 SNHLY, CDR2 FYNNEI. The CDR3 spans 14 residues. CDR3 region: CASSNYRVSGELFF. The CDR3 nucleotides read TGTGCCAGCAGTAATTACAGGGTATCCGGGGAGCTGTTTTTT.

The chain links TRBV4-3 to TRBJ1-1, with D tentatively TRBD1 (5 bases). CDR1 and CDR2 (germline): LGHNA, YSLEER. The CDR3 consists of 14 residues. Trimming took off 3 bases at V and 5 bases at J, with 13 bases between the two ends. The CDR3 DNA reads TGCGCCAGCAGCCAGGCGTGGGGGGGGACTGAAGCTTTCTTT. Translation: CASSQAWGGTEAFF.

The gene calls are TRBV28 and TRBJ2-5, with TRBD1 matching 8 bases. The CDR3 spans 14 residues. CDR1 MDHEN and CDR2 SYDVKM come from the germline V gene. V gave up 6 bases and J gave up 5 bases; unmatched junction bases: 8. Here the CDR3 reads CASSRGQESETQYF. The CDR3 DNA is TGTGCCAGCAGCCGGGGACAGGAGTCGGAGACCCAGTACTTC.

This clonotype was picked up a small number of times. V gene TRBV7-9 combines with J gene TRBJ1-2, with 9 bases aligning to TRBD1. Trimming removed 5 bases from V and 4 bases from J; junction bases left unmatched: 8. The CDR3 has 15 amino acids. The germline CDR1 and CDR2 sequences are SEHNR and FQNEAQ (reference sequence). CDR3 residues: CASSAYRGPSYGYTF. The CDR3 DNA sequence: TGTGCCAGCAGCGCGTACAGGGGGCCTAGCTATGGCTACACCTTC.

The V gene is TRBV29-1, the J gene TRBJ2-5; unclear D gene. The CDR3 has 12 residues. Germline V gene data show CDR1 as SQVTM and CDR2 as ANQGSEA. V was cut by 3 bases and J by 1 base, with 6 bases left in between. As DNA, the CDR3 is TGCAGCGTTGACCGCGGCCAAGAGACCCAGTACTTC. Amino acids: CSVDRGQETQYF.

This chain connects TRBV20-1 to TRBJ2-5; weak D call: TRBD1 (7 bases). V dropped 5 bases and J dropped 3 bases, with 19 bases sitting between them. Germline-derived CDR1 and CDR2 are DFQATT and SNEGSKA (reference sequence). The CDR3 is 15 residues long. In nucleotides, the CDR3 is TGCAGTGCTCCGTCTCCAGGGGGGTGGGAAGAGACCCAGTACTTC. Protein product: CSAPSPGGWEETQYF.

This rearrangement joins TRBV9 to TRBJ2-5; 8 bases are shared with TRBD1. Germline CDR1 reads SGDLS; CDR2 reads YYNGEE. Trimming cost V 3 bases and J 2 bases; bases outside gene matches: 6. The CDR3 length is 15 residues. The CDR3 is CASSAGTGWQETQYF. The CDR3 region has the DNA TGTGCCAGCAGCGCCGGGACAGGATGGCAAGAGACCCAGTACTTC.

Details on this clonotype: This could be a read error, since a much larger clone is one nucleotide away. This rearrangement joins TRBV6-5 to TRBJ1-2, with D possibly TRBD1 on 5 matching bases. The CDR3 is 14 residues long. CDR1 MNHEY and CDR2 SVGAGI come from the germline V gene. V lost 4 bases to trimming and J lost 7 bases, with 16 bases between them. This chain's CDR3 is CASSSPRADCGYTF. The CDR3, as DNA: TGTGCCAGCAGTTCCCCCAGGGCGGACTGTGGCTACACCTTC.

The chain uses TRBV10-3 and TRBJ2-2; possibly TRBD1 for D (6 bases). The V end was cut by 7 bases, the J end by 6 bases, with 15 bases between. The germline gives CDR1 ENHRY, CDR2 SYGVKD. The CDR3 spans 14 residues. In DNA, the CDR3 is TGTGCCATCATGCCGGGACATTTAGCCGGGGAGCTGTTTTTT. Residues: CAIMPGHLAGELFF.

V usage is TRBV5-1 and J usage is TRBJ1-1, with no clear D. The CDR3 runs 14 residues. Germline V gene data show CDR1 as SGHRS and CDR2 as YFSETQ. Trimming pared 4 bases from V and 3 bases from J, leaving 13 bases between. This CDR3 reads CASSEEGGYTEAFF. Here the CDR3 DNA reads TGCGCCAGCAGCGAGGAGGGAGGGTACACTGAAGCTTTCTTT.

This clonotype is medium-sized in the sample. The genes are TRBV20-1 and TRBJ1-1; a possible D gene is TRBD1 (6 bases). With 0 bases removed from V and 11 bases from J, the gap between germline ends came to 19 bases. CDR3 length: 14 amino acids. CDR1 is DFQATT and CDR2 is SNEGSKA in the germline V gene (reference sequence). The CDR3 DNA sequence: TGCAGTGCTAGAGAACAGGGTGTCGTTTTAGGGGCTTTCTTT. Its protein is CSAREQGVVLGAFF.

J is TRBJ2-6 and V is TRBV6-1; D perhaps matches TRBD2 (6 bases). The germline V gene encodes CDR1 MNHNS and CDR2 SASEGT. The CDR3 has 15 amino acids. V dropped 3 bases and J dropped 4 bases, with 10 bases sitting between them. The CDR3 loop is CASSDAGYGANVLTF. CDR3 nucleotide sequence: TGTGCCAGCAGTGATGCGGGATACGGGGCCAACGTCCTGACTTTC.

In this sample, this clonotype turned up a few times. The chain has TRBV6-5 and TRBJ1-3; D is ambiguous. The CDR3 has 14 amino acids. The germline gives CDR1 MNHEY, CDR2 SVGAGI. Trimming took off 2 bases at V and 0 bases at J, with 5 bases between the two ends. The CDR3 is CASSYMSSGNTIYF. The CDR3 DNA is TGTGCCAGCAGTTACATGAGCTCTGGAAACACCATATATTTT.

The chain couples TRBV5-1 to TRBJ2-5; 12 bases map to TRBD2. CDR3 length: 14 residues. Germline CDR1 SGHRS, CDR2 YFSETQ. V dropped 6 bases and J dropped 5; count of bases not matched to a gene: 5. The chain's CDR3 is CASKLAGGMETQYF. The CDR3 DNA is TGCGCCAGCAAACTAGCGGGGGGCATGGAGACCCAGTACTTC.

This sequence joins TRBV20-1 and TRBJ1-1; TRBD1 matches at 8 bases. This CDR3 contains 12 residues. The V and J ends lost 6 bases and 5 bases, in that order; junction bases with no gene match: 5. The V gene's germline CDR1 is DFQATT and CDR2 SNEGSKA (reference sequence). CDR3 region: CSAPQGGTEAFF. The CDR3, as DNA: TGCAGTGCCCCACAGGGGGGAACTGAAGCTTTCTTT.